The clone carrying this TCR beta chain has just a few counts. Antigen: not known. The data derive from a study of human T cells and chemical hapten exposure. Study-level background: All patients underwent weekly scalp dosing with diphenylcyclopropenone for the full roughly 25-week study. Patients, a majority of them female, were diagnosed with alopecia areata, totalis or universalis. The study's findings and limits: Significantly more large CDR3 similarity clusters arose among expanded TCRs than among controls.

Germline CDR1 and CDR2: DFQATT and SNEGSKA (reference sequence). The CDR3 has 12 amino acids. V was trimmed by 0 bases and J by 3 bases, leaving 5 bases between them. As the library was built, unique molecular identifiers were attached to individual cDNA molecules. TCRdb recomputed calls from the RACE reads with MiXCR, one row per CDR3 protein. The sample carries some 170,000 distinct CDR3 sequences, about a fifth recorded once. Time point specified: patch test 1, 2 weeks after DPC sensitization. Treatment described: therapeutic diphenylcyclopropenone sensitization with weekly scalp DPC. V usage is TRBV20-1 and J usage is TRBJ1-2; D is unresolved. Sequenced material: whole blood, taken in connection with sensitization to the hapten diphenylcyclopropenone (DPC). The receptor comes from a woman aged 45-59 years with alopecia areata. Some clones in this sample may be carry-over from other donors' samples. Written as DNA, the CDR3 is TGCAGTGCTAGAGATGTATACTATGGCTACACCTTC. Translated, it gives CSARDVYYGYTF.